This T cell receptor beta chain came from a study of molecular identifiers for immune sequencing clone quantification. Study-wide results and caveats: Effector cells had over 98% of their molecules in clones above 20 RNA copies, while naive cells had under 1%.

TCRdb passed the PCR reads through MiXCR, listing each CDR3 protein once. The table lists approximately 680,000 distinct CDR3 sequences, over 25% of them singletons. The germline V gene encodes CDR1 SGHAT and CDR2 FQNNGV. V was clipped by 5 bases and J by 9 bases; unmatched bases: 11. The CDR3 is made up of 15 amino acids. In this sample, this clonotype turned up many times. Antigen: not known. This sequence was found in a human donor in good health. Some libraries in this study had Jurkat cell RNA spiked in. The specimen sequenced was naive CD8+ T cells from blood, with Jurkat cell RNA spiked in. The subset: FACS-sorted CD8+CD4-CCR7+CD45RA+ naive T cells. This chain connects TRBV11-2 to TRBJ2-1; 9 bases line up with TRBD1. The CDR3 coding sequence is TGTGCCAGCAGCCCCGCCGGGACAGGGAACCCTGAGCAGTTCTTC. It translates to CASSPAGTGNPEQFF.